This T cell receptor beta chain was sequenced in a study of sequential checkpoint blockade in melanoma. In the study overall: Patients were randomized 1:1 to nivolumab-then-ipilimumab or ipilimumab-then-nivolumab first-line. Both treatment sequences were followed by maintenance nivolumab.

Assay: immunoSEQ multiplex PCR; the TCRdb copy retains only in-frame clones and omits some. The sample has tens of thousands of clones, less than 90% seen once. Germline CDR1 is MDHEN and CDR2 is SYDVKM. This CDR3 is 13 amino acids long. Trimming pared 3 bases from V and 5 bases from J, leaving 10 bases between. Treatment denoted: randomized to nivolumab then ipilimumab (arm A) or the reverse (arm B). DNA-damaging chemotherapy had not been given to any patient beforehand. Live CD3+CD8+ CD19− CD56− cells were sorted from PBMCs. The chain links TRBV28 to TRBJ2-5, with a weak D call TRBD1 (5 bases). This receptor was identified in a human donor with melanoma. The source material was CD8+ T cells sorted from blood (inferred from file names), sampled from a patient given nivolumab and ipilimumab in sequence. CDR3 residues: CASSFSRVETQYF. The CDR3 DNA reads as TGTGCCAGCAGTTTTTCCAGGGTGGAGACCCAGTACTTC.